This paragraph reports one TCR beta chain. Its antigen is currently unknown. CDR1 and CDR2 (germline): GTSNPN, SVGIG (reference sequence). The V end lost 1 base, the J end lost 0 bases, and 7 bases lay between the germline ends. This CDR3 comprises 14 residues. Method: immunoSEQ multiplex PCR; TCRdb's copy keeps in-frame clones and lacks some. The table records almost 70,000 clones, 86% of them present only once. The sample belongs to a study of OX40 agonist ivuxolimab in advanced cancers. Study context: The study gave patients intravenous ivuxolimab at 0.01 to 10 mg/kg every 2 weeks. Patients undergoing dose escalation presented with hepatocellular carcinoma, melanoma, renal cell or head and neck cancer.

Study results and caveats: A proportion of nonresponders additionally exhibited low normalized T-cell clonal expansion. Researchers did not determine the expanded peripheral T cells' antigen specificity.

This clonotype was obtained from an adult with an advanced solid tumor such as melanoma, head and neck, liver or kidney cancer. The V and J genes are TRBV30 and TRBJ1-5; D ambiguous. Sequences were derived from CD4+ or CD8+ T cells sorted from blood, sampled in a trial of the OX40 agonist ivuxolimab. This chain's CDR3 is CAWSAGNSNQPQHF. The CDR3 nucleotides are TGTGCCTGGAGTGCGGGAAATAGCAATCAGCCCCAGCATTTT. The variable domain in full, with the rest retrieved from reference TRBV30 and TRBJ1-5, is SQTIHQWPATLVQPVGSPLSLECTVEGTSNPNLYWYRQAAGRGLQLLFYSVGIGQISSEVPQNLSASRPQDRQFILSSKKLLLSDSGFYLCAWSAGNSNQPQHFGDGTRLSIL.